This is a list of T cell receptor beta chains from one sample in a study of cytomegalovirus exposure and HLA in healthy donors. Using immunoSEQ multiplex PCR, the repertoire was profiled, and TCRdb retains in-frame clones only, with some absent. The sample records fewer than 200,000 clones, about 76% being singletons. The source material was PBMCs. The origin of the receptors is a woman aged 18-29 years in good health and CMV-seropositive. CDR3s include the opening cysteine and the closing phenylalanine or tryptophan. Fields, in order: J gene, V gene, CDR3 protein.

TRBJ2-5,TRBV11-2,CASSDNRGRETQYF
TRBJ2-1,TRBV6-5,CASRGTMNEQFF
TRBJ2-1,TRBV13,CASSLAASGGLYNEQFF
TRBJ1-2,TRBV25-1,CASSVWRGLGYTF
TRBJ1-4,TRBV28,CASSLSGGTGGNEKLFF
TRBJ1-1,TRBV6-5,CASSYDHNRNTEAFF
TRBJ1-1,TRBV5-4,CASRPQSGTGRKAFF
TRBJ2-7,TRBV15,CATSRDQGYEQYF
TRBJ2-1,TRBV5-1,CASSTPAASGGGEKNEQFF
TRBJ1-2,TRBV30,CAWSQQGNYGYTF
TRBJ1-6,TRBV9,CASSVDTGGDSPLHF
TRBJ2-5,TRBV5-4,CASSPRTGGEGETQYF
TRBJ1-3,TRBV28,CASRRDRGTAGNTIYF
TRBJ1-4,TRBV7-9,CASSHPTGEREKLFF
TRBJ1-1,TRBV27,CASSLGIRDRVTEAFF
TRBJ2-7,TRBV6-5,CASSYGTGGLLYEQYF
TRBJ2-5,TRBV6-5,CASSALRETQYF
TRBJ1-5,TRBV4-3,CASSRSRGQPQHF
TRBJ1-2,TRBV7-2,CASSLARDSPYGYTF
TRBJ1-1,TRBV7-9,CASSPSTPTRNTEAFF
TRBJ1-3,TRBV5-4,CASSSDPSSGNTIYF
TRBJ2-2,TRBV7-7,CASSDGQPGELFF
TRBJ1-2,TRBV4-1,CASSHVGQGNYGYTF
TRBJ1-2,TRBV4-1,CASSQDVDRGVFGYTF
TRBJ2-2,TRBV7-3,CASSPRGMGGELFF
TRBJ1-5,TRBV9,CASSPGQGVQPQHF
TRBJ2-1,TRBV11-1,CASSRVRAGGALRDEQFF
TRBJ2-7,TRBV28,CASSSGVGKDEQYF
TRBJ2-3,TRBV7-2,CASSLGGGGPGDTQYF
TRBJ1-2,TRBV5-1,CASSLRGGGNYGYTF
TRBJ2-2,TRBV5-6,CASSEITSGGRGELFF
TRBJ1-4,TRBV2,CASTFPATNEKLFF
TRBJ2-1,TRBV11-2,CASSEHNRGEQFF
TRBJ2-7,TRBV4-3,CASSQDLDTAVTYF
TRBJ2-7,TRBV6-5,CASTRGEGEQYF
TRBJ1-2,TRBV27,CASSLNQRHYGYTF
TRBJ1-1,TRBV4-2,CASSHPDRGQTEAFF
TRBJ1-3,TRBV6-1,CASSESFGNTIYF
TRBJ2-1,TRBV29-1,CSVEWAFNEQFF
TRBJ2-5,TRBV18,CASSPPPGTSETQYF
TRBJ2-1,TRBV7-9,CASSLGQGARNEQFF
TRBJ2-5,TRBV7-2,CASSLTPGQETQYF
TRBJ2-5,TRBV6-6,CASGGEAGAFGEAQYF